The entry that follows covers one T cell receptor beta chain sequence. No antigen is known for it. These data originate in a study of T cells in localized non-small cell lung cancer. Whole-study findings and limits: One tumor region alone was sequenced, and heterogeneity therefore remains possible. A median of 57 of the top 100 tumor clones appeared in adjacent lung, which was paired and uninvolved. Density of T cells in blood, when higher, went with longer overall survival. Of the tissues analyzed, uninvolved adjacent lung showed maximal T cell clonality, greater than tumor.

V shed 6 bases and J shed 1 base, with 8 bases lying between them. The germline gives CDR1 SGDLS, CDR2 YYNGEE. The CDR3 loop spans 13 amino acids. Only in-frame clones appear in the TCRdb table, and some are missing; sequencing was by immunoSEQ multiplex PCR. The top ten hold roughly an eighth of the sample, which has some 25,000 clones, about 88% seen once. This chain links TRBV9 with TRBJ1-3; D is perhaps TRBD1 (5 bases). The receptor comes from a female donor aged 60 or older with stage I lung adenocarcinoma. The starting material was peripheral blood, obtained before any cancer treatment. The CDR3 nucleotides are TGTGCCAGCAACCAGGGTTCTGGAAACACCATATATTTT. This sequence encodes CASNQGSGNTIYF.